Sequencing of this T cell receptor (beta chain) was carried out in a study of STAT5B mutations in CD4+ large granular lymphocyte leukemia. The table came from immunoSEQ multiplex PCR; TCRdb's copy has only in-frame clones and leaves some out. The sample has more than 30,000 clones, 69% seen once. CDR1 LGHNA and CDR2 YNFKEQ come from the germline V gene. Trimming took 4 bases from V and 6 from J; bases not matched to a gene: 9. This CDR3 is 15 amino acids long. Material for sequencing was CD4+ T cells from blood buffy coats. This chain joins TRBV4-2 and TRBJ2-1; 7 bases agree with TRBD2. The TCR originated in a human donor in good health. CDR3 coding DNA: TGTGCCAGCAGCCTCAGCGGGGCCAGCCCCAATGAGCAGTTCTTC. Translated, it gives CASSLSGASPNEQFF.